This T cell receptor beta chain comes out of a study of radiation and T cells in renal cell carcinoma. Time point meaning: blood 2 weeks post-SBRT. Treatment here: 15 Gy SBRT to primary tumor, nephrectomy 4 weeks later. Serial blood draws occurred at baseline and 2 and 4 weeks post-SBRT. CDR3 length: 15 residues. Losses at the gene ends were 5 bases for V and 2 bases for J; bases not matched to a gene: 6. Germline-derived CDR1 and CDR2 are SGHTA and FQGNSA. The method was immunoSEQ multiplex PCR; TCRdb's version includes in-frame clones alone and lacks a portion of them. The sample has more than 100,000 clones; more than 75% are singletons.

Sample: blood, taken from a patient whose treatment included radiotherapy and nephrectomy. This chain joins TRBV7-2 and TRBJ2-7; 10 positions match TRBD1. The receptor was derived from a woman between 65 and 79 years old with renal cell carcinoma. The CDR3 protein is CASSTDRGPTYEQYF. Written as DNA, the CDR3 is TGTGCCAGCAGCACTGACAGGGGGCCCACCTACGAGCAGTACTTC.